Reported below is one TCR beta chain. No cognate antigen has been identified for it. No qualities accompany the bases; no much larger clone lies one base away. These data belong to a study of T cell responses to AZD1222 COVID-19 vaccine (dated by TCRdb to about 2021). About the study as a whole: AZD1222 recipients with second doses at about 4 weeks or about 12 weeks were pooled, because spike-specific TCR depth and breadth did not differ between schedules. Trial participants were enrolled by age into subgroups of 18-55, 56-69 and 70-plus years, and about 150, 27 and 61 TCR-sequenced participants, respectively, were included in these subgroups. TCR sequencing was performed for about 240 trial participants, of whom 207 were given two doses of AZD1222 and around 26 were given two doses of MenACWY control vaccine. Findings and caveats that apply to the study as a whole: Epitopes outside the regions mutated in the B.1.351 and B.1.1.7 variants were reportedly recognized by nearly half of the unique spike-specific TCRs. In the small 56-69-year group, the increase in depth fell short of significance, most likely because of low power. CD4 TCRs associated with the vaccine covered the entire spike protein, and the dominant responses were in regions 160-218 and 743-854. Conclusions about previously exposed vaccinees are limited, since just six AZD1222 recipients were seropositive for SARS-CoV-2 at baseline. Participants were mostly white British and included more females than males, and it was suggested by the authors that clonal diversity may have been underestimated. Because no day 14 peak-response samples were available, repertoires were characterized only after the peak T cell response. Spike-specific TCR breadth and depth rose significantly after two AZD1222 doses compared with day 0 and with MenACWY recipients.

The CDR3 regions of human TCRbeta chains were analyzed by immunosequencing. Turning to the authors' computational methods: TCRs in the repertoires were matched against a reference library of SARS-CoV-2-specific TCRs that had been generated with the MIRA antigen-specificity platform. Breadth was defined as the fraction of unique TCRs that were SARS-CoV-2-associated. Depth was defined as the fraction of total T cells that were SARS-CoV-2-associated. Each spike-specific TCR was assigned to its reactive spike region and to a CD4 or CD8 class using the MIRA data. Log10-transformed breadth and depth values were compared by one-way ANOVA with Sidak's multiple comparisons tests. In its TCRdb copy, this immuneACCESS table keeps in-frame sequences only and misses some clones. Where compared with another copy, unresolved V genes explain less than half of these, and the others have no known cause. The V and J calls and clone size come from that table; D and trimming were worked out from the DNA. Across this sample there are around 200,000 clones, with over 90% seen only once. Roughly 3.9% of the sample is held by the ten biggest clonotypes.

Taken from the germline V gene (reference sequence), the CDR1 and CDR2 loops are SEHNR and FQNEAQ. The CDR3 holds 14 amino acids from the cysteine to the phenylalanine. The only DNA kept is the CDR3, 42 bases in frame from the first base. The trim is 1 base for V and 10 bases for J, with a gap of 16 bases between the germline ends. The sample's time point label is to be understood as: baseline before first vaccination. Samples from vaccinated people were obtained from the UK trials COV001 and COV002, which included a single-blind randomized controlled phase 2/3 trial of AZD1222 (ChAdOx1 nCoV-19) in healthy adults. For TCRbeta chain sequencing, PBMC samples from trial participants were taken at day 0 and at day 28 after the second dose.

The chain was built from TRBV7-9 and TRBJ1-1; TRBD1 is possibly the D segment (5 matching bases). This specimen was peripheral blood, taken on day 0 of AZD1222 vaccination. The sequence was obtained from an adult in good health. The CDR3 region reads CASSLVGGQTRAFF. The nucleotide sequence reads TGTGCCAGCAGCTTAGTTGGGGGTCAGACCCGAGCTTTCTTT.